Below, one TCR beta chain is given with its context. Its target is unknown. This specimen belongs to a study of cytomegalovirus exposure and HLA in healthy donors. Study-wide results and limits: In a later analysis, around 18,000 TCR beta sequences were associated with HLA alleles at 0.05 false discovery rate. What was likely a sequencing artifact was a cluster of highly shared sequence variants. In a later analysis, across HLA loci, associated TCR counts were highest for DRB1, lowest for HLA-C. Cytomegalovirus association was assigned to around 150 TCR beta chains.

The PCR employed 60 Vbeta primers together with 13 Jbeta primers. The assay was immunoSEQ multiplex PCR, and TCRdb's table has in-frame clones only and misses some. The table lists some 130,000 clones, around three quarters of them singletons. The CDR3 spans 15 residues. Germline V gene data show CDR1 as MNHEY and CDR2 as SVGAGI. Trimming removed 0 bases at V and 7 bases at J, with 14 bases between. This TCR derives from a woman between 45 and 65 years old in good health and CMV-seronegative. The sample taken for sequencing was PBMCs. The chain joins TRBV6-5 to TRBJ2-3, with a possible D match to TRBD2 (5 bases). The CDR3 region is CASSYSKLGGHTQYF. In DNA, the CDR3 is TGTGCCAGCAGTTACTCGAAACTAGGAGGTCATACGCAGTATTTT.